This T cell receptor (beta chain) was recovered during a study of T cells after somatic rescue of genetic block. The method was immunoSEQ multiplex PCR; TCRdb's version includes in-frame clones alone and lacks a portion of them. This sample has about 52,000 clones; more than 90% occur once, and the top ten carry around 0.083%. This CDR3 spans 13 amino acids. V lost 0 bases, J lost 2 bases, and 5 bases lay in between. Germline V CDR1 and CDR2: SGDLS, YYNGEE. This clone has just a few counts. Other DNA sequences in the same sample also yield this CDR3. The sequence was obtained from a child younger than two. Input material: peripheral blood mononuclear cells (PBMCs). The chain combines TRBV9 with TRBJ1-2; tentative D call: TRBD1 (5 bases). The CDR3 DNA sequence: TGTGCCAGCAGCGTAGGACAGAACTATGGCTACACCTTC. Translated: CASSVGQNYGYTF.